Listed here are 21 T cell receptor beta chains from one sample, sequenced in a study of blood T cell repertoires in COVID-19. The method was immunoSEQ multiplex PCR; TCRdb's version includes in-frame clones alone and lacks a portion of them. The sample shows about 200,000 clones, about 82% of them seen only once. Sample: peripheral blood. These receptor sequences come from a man in his 60s with COVID-19, enrolled during active disease.

The chain recombines TRBV3-1 (or the pseudogene TRBV3-2) with TRBJ2-3; TRBD2 aligns across 11 bases. This CDR3 has 16 amino acids. V lost 5 bases and J lost 0; bases outside the gene matches: 4. CDR1 and CDR2 (germline): LGHDT, YNNKEL (reference sequence). The CDR3 DNA reads as TGTGCCAGCAGCGCGACTAGCGGGGCTAGCACAGATACGCAGTATTTT. It encodes CASSATSGASTDTQYF.

V is TRBV5-4 and J is TRBJ2-1; 12 nucleotides line up with TRBD2. The CDR3 contains 15 residues. Per germline, CDR1 SGHNT and CDR2 YYREEE (reference sequence). Losses at the gene ends were 0 bases for V and 6 bases for J; bases not matched to a gene: 1. DNA of the CDR3: TGTGCCAGCAGCTTGGAACTAGCGGGAGGCAATGAGCAGTTCTTC. It is translated as CASSLELAGGNEQFF.

The chain is built from TRBV24-1 and TRBJ2-2; the match to TRBD1 covers 9 bases. From germline, CDR1 is KGHDR and CDR2 SFDVKD. This CDR3 contains 16 residues. Losses at the gene ends were 5 bases for V and 2 bases for J; bases not matched to a gene: 5. CDR3 sequence: CATSVPGQGNTGELFF. DNA for the CDR3: TGTGCCACCAGTGTCCCGGGACAGGGAAACACCGGGGAGCTGTTTTTT.

J is TRBJ1-1 and V is TRBV20-1; no clear D. This CDR3 is 10 amino acids long. V dropped 3 bases and J dropped 7 bases, with 6 bases sitting between them. Per germline, CDR1 DFQATT and CDR2 SNEGSKA (reference sequence). The CDR3 region has the DNA TGCAGTGCTAGGAAGCTTGAAGCTTTCTTT. Residues: CSARKLEAFF.

The rearrangement joins TRBV28 to TRBJ2-2; 12 bases fit TRBD2. CDR1 is MDHEN, CDR2 SYDVKM, per germline. V gave up 5 bases and J gave up 5 bases; unmatched junction bases: 9. This CDR3 comprises 17 residues. The CDR3 sequence is CASSLLAGGPGTGELFF. The CDR3 DNA follows: TGTGCCAGCAGTCTTCTAGCGGGAGGGCCGGGTACCGGGGAGCTGTTTTTT.

The chain employs TRBV12-3 or TRBV12-4 and TRBJ1-1; D call uncertain. Trimming cost V 3 bases and J 5 bases, with 4 bases left between them. The CDR3 runs 11 residues. CDR3: CASSLRTEAFF. DNA of the CDR3: TGTGCCAGCAGTTTGAGGACTGAAGCTTTCTTT.

The chain carries TRBV3-1 (or the pseudogene TRBV3-2) and TRBJ1-2; D is possibly TRBD1 (6 bases). The CDR3 length is 13 residues. Trimming shortened V by 4 bases and J by 5 bases, and 11 bases separated the two germline ends. The germline V gene has CDR1 LGHDT and CDR2 YNNKEL (reference sequence). The DNA for the CDR3 is TGTGCCAGCAGCCTACAGGGTTGGTATGGCTACACCTTC. Translated, it gives CASSLQGWYGYTF.

The chain recombines TRBV25-1 with TRBJ1-4, with 11 bases lining up with TRBD1. Germline trimming cut 0 bases from V and 11 bases from J; bases unmatched to any gene: 8. This CDR3 contains 16 residues. Germline assignment: CDR1 MGHDK and CDR2 SYGVNS. The CDR3 DNA sequence: TGTGCCAGCAGTGAATATCCGGGGACAGGGGGAAGTAAACTGTTTTTT. Its protein product is CASSEYPGTGGSKLFF.

The chain joins TRBV7-2 to TRBJ1-1; D is undetermined. CDR1 and CDR2 (germline): SGHTA, FQGNSA. This CDR3 has 14 residues. V lost 1 base, J lost 0 bases, and 6 bases lay in between. CDR3 amino acids: CASSLGVLNTEAFF. The CDR3 bases are TGTGCCAGCAGCTTAGGAGTTTTGAACACTGAAGCTTTCTTT. The whole variable domain, filled in from reference TRBV7-2 and TRBJ1-1, reads GAGVSQSPSNKVTEKGKDVELRCDPISGHTALYWYRQSLGQGLEFLIYFQGNSAPDKSGLPSDRFSAERTGGSVSTLTIQRTQQEDSAVYLCASSLGVLNTEAFFGQGTRLTVV.

The rearrangement joins TRBV24-1 to TRBJ1-5; no firm D call. Germline assignment: CDR1 KGHDR and CDR2 SFDVKD. V was shortened by 4 bases and J by 4 bases, with 7 bases between the two germline ends. This CDR3 is 13 amino acids long. CDR3 region: CATSERSNQPQHF. The CDR3 coding sequence is TGTGCCACCAGTGAGCGGTCTAATCAGCCCCAGCATTTT.

The count of this clone is one. The rearrangement joins TRBV10-3 to TRBJ1-5; possibly TRBD1 for D (6 bases). CDR3 length: 14 amino acids. Trimming removed 11 bases from V and 1 base from J, with 15 bases in between. The germline V gene encodes CDR1 ENHRY and CDR2 SYGVKD. The CDR3 is CASGAGGSNQPQHF. The CDR3 nucleotides are TGTGCCTCAGGGGCGGGGGGCAGCAATCAGCCCCAGCATTTT.

This clone came up a few times. The chain couples TRBV2 to TRBJ1-6; D unclear. Germline-derived CDR1 and CDR2 are SNHLY and FYNNEI. The CDR3 spans 19 residues. The V and J ends lost 1 base and 0 bases respectively, with 16 bases between them. CDR3 sequence: CASSEVPFAGSSYNSPLHF. The CDR3 DNA is TGTGCCAGCAGTGAAGTCCCCTTCGCGGGGAGCTCCTATAATTCACCCCTCCACTTT.

The chain links TRBV4-3 to TRBJ1-3; unclear D gene. CDR3 length equals 14 residues. Trimming removed 0 bases from V and 4 bases from J, with 7 bases in between. The germline V gene has CDR1 LGHNA and CDR2 YSLEER. The CDR3 sequence is CASSQDRSGNTIYF. In DNA form, the CDR3 reads TGCGCCAGCAGCCAAGACAGGTCAGGAAACACCATATATTTT.

The chain joins TRBV5-4 to TRBJ1-4; tentatively, D is TRBD1 (6 bases). Trimming removed 6 bases from V and 6 bases from J, with 15 bases in between. Germline V gives CDR1 SGHNT, CDR2 YYREEE (reference sequence). This CDR3 is built from 14 residues. CDR3 DNA: TGTGCCAGCAATTTACAGGGAGCGGATGAAAAACTGTTTTTT. Residues: CASNLQGADEKLFF.

The V call is TRBV5-1, the J call TRBJ2-6; D is perhaps TRBD1 (6 bases). Germline V gene data show CDR1 as SGHRS and CDR2 as YFSETQ. CDR3 length: 16 amino acids. The germline V and J ends were trimmed by 4 bases and 0 bases, with 11 bases remaining between them. CDR3 nucleotide sequence: TGCGCCAGCAGCGTGACAGGTTTCTCTGGGGCCAACGTCCTGACTTTC. Its translation: CASSVTGFSGANVLTF.

The J gene is TRBJ1-5, the V gene TRBV30, with a weak D call TRBD1 (6 bases). Germline lookup yields CDR1 GTSNPN and CDR2 SVGIG (reference sequence). The CDR3 is made up of 15 amino acids. V was clipped by 7 bases and J by 0 bases, with 16 bases between them. DNA for the CDR3: TGTGCCTCCGGTGGGGGGGCGTATAGCAATCAGCCCCAGCATTTT. It encodes CASGGGAYSNQPQHF.

The table lists this clone with a count of one. The chain joins TRBV30 to TRBJ1-1; the match to TRBD1 covers 9 bases. Trimming cost V 3 bases and J 5 bases; bases outside gene matches: 4. Germline loops: CDR1 GTSNPN, CDR2 SVGIG (reference sequence). The CDR3 is made up of 13 amino acids. DNA of the CDR3: TGTGCCTGGAGGCAACAGGGGGCGACTGAAGCTTTCTTT. Protein product: CAWRQQGATEAFF.

The chain carries TRBV18 and TRBJ1-1, with TRBD1 identical over 10 bases. J gave up 5 bases and V 3 bases, and 3 bases lay outside the gene matches. This CDR3 is 14 amino acids long. Germline lookup yields CDR1 KGHSH and CDR2 LQKENI. For the CDR3, the DNA is TGTGCCAGCTCACCCGGGACAGGGGAGACTGAAGCTTTCTTT. Translated, it gives CASSPGTGETEAFF.

This clone was seen once. The gene calls are TRBV3-1 (or the pseudogene TRBV3-2) and TRBJ2-7; maybe TRBD2 (5 bases). CDR3 length: 14 amino acids. V dropped 0 bases and J dropped 5 bases, with 11 bases sitting between them. The germline CDR1 and CDR2 sequences are LGHDT and YNNKEL (reference sequence). For the CDR3, the DNA is TGTGCCAGCAGCCAAGATCCCGGGGTCAACGAGCAGTACTTC. Its translation is CASSQDPGVNEQYF.

The rearrangement uses TRBV9 and TRBJ1-2, with D perhaps TRBD1 (6 bases). Trimming cost V 5 bases and J 6 bases, with 11 bases left between them. Germline V gene lookup returns CDR1 SGDLS and CDR2 YYNGEE. This CDR3 spans 12 amino acids. The CDR3 DNA reads TGTGCCAGCAGGGACGGGGGGCATGGCTACACCTTC. Translated: CASRDGGHGYTF.

The chain uses TRBV5-4 and TRBJ1-2, with D perhaps TRBD1 (5 bases). From germline, CDR1 is SGHNT and CDR2 YYREEE (reference sequence). The CDR3 consists of 14 residues. With 1 base removed from V and 2 bases from J, the gap between germline ends came to 9 bases. In DNA form, the CDR3 reads TGTGCCAGCAGCTTGTATGACAGAAACTATGGCTACACCTTC. This gives the protein CASSLYDRNYGYTF.